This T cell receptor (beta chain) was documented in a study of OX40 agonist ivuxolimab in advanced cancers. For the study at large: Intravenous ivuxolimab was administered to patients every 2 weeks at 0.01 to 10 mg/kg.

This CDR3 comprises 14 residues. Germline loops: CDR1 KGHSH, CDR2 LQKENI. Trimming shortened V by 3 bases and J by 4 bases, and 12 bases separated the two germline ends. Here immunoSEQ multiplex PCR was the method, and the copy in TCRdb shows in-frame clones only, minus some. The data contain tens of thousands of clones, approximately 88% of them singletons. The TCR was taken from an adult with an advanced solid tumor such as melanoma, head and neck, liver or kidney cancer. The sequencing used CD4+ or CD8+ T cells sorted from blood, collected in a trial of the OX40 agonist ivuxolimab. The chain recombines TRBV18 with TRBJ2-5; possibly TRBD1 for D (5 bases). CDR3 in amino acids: CASSPGQAPETQYF. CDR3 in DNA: TGTGCCAGCTCACCGGGGCAGGCGCCAGAGACCCAGTACTTC.